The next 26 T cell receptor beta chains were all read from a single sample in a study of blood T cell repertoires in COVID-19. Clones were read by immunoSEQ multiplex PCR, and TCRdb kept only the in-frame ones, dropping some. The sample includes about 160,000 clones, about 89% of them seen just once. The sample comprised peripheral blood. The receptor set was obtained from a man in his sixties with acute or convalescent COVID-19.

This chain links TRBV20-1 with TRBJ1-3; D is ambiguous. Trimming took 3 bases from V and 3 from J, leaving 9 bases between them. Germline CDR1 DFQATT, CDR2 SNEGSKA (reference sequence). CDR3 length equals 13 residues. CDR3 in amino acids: CSASSGIGNTIYF. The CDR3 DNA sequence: TGCAGTGCTAGTAGCGGGATTGGAAACACCATATATTTT.

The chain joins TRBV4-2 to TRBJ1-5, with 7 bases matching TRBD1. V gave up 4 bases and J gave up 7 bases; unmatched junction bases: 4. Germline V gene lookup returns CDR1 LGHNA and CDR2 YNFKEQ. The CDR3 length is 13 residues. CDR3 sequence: CASSRLGGQPQHF. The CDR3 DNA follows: TGTGCCAGCAGCCGCCTAGGGGGCCAGCCCCAGCATTTT.

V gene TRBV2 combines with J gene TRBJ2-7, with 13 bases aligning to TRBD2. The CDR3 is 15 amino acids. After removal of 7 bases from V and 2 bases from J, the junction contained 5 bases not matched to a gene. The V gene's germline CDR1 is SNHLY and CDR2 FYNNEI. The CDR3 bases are TGTGCCAGCATGGTAGGGACTAGCGGGACCTACGAGCAGTACTTC. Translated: CASMVGTSGTYEQYF.

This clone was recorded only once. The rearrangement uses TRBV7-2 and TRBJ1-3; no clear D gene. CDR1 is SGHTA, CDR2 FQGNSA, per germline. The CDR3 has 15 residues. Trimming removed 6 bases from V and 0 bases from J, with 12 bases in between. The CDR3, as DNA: TGTGCCAGCAGTTCGGGCGGGAACTCTGGAAACACCATATATTTT. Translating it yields CASSSGGNSGNTIYF.

This chain's CDR3 is CASSAGAGTEAFF. CDR3 nucleotides: TGCGCCAGCAGCGCAGGGGCTGGCACTGAAGCTTTCTTT. This sequence joins TRBV5-1 and TRBJ1-1, with D possibly TRBD1 on 6 matching bases. V dropped 4 bases and J dropped 4 bases, with 11 bases sitting between them. The CDR3 is 13 residues long. Germline-derived CDR1 and CDR2 are SGHRS and YFSETQ.

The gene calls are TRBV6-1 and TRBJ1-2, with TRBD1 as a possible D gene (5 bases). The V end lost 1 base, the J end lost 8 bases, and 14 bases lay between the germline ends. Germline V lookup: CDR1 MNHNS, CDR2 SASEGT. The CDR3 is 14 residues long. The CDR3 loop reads CASSEVTALGGYTF. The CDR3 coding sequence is TGTGCCAGCAGTGAAGTGACAGCCCTCGGGGGCTACACCTTC.

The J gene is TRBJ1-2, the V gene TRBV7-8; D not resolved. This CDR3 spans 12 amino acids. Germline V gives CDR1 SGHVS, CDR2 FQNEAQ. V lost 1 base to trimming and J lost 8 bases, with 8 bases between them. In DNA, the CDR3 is TGTGCCAGCAGCTTAGTCGAGGAGGGCTACACCTTC. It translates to CASSLVEEGYTF.

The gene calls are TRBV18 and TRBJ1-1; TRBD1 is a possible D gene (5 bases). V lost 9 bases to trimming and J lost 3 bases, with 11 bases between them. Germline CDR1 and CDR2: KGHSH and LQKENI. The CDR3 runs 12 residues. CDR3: CASRGRDTEAFF. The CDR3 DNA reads TGTGCCAGTAGGGGTAGGGACACTGAAGCTTTCTTT. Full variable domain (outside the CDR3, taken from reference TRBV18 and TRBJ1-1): NAGVMQNPRHLVRRRGQEARLRCSPMKGHSHVYWYRQLPEEGLKFMVYLQKENIIDESGMPKERFSAEFPKEGPSILRIQQVVRGDSAAYFCASRGRDTEAFFGQGTRLTVV.

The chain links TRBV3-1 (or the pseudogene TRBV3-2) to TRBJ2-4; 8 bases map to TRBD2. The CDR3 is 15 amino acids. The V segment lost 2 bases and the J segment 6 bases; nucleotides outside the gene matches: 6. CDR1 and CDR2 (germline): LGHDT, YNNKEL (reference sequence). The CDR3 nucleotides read TGTGCCAGCAGCCAACCCTTTCGGGGGGGAAACATTCAGTACTTC. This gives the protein CASSQPFRGGNIQYF.

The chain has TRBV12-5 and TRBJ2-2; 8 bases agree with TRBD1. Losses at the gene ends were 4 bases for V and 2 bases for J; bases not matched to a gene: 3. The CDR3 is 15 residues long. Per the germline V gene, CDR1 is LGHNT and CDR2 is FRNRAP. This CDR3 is CASGSGTGNTGELFF. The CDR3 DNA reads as TGTGCTAGTGGTTCAGGGACAGGAAACACCGGGGAGCTGTTTTTT.

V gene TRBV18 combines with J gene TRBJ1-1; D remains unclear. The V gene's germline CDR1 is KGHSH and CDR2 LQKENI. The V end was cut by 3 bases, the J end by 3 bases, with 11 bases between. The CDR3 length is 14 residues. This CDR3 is CASSPGRRYTEAFF. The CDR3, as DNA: TGTGCCAGCTCACCCGGCCGCAGGTACACTGAAGCTTTCTTT.

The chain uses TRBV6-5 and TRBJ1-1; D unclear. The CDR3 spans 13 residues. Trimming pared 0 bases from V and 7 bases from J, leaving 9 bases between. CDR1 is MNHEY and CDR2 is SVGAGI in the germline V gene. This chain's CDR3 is CASSYSGKNEAFF. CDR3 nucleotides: TGTGCCAGCAGTTACTCGGGCAAAAATGAAGCTTTCTTT.

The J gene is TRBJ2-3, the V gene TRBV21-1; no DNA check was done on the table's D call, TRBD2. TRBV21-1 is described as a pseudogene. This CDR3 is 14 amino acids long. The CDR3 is CASSKLRGSDTQYF. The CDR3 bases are TGTGCCAGCAGCAAATTGCGGGGCTCAGATACGCAGTATTTT.

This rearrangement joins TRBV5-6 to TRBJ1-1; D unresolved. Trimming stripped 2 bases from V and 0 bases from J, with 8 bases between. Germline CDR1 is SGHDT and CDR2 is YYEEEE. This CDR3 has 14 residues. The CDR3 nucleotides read TGTGCCAGCAGCTTCCCGGGTATGAACACTGAAGCTTTCTTT. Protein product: CASSFPGMNTEAFF.

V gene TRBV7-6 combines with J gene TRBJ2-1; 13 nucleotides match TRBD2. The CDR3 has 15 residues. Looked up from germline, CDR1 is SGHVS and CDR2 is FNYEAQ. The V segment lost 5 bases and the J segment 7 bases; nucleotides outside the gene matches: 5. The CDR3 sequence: CASSTGTSGVNEQFF. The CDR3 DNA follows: TGTGCCAGCAGCACCGGGACTAGCGGGGTGAATGAGCAGTTCTTC.

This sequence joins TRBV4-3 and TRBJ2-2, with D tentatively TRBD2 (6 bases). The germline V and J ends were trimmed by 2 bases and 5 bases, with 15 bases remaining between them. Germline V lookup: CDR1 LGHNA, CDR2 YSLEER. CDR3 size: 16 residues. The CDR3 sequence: CASSQTPTRGTGELFF. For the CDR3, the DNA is TGCGCCAGCAGCCAAACGCCGACTAGGGGTACCGGGGAGCTGTTTTTT.

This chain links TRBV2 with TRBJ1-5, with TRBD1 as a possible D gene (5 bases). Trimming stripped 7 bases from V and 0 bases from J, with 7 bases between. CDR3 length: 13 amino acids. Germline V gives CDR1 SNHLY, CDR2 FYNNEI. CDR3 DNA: TGTGCCAGCAAAGGGGATAGCAATCAGCCCCAGCATTTT. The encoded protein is CASKGDSNQPQHF.

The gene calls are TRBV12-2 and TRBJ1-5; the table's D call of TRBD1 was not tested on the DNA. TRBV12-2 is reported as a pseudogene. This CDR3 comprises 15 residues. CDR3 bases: TGTGCAAGTCGCTTAGGCAGGCAGGGATGTCAGCCCCAGCATTTT. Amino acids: CASRLGRQGCQPQHF.

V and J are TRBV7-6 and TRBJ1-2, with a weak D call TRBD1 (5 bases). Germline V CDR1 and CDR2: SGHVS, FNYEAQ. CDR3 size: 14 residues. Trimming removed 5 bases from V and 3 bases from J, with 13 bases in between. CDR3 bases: TGTGCCAGCAGCCAACAGGAGGGAGACTATGGCTACACCTTC. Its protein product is CASSQQEGDYGYTF.

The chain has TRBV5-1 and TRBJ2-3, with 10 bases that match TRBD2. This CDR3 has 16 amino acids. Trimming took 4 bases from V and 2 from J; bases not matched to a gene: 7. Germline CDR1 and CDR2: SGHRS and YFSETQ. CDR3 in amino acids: CASSGGTSALTDTQYF. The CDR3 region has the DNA TGCGCCAGCAGCGGTGGGACTAGCGCACTCACAGATACGCAGTATTTT.

CDR3 nucleotides: TGTGCCAGCAGCTTAACGGGACAGGGGGCTATTCGCTCCTACAATGAGCAGTTCTTC. Amino acids: CASSLTGQGAIRSYNEQFF. The chain employs TRBV7-3 and TRBJ2-1; 12 nucleotides line up with TRBD1. The CDR3 spans 19 residues. The J segment lost 0 bases and the V segment lost 0 bases, leaving 6 bases of the junction unmatched. Germline CDR1 reads SGHTA; CDR2 reads FQGTGA.

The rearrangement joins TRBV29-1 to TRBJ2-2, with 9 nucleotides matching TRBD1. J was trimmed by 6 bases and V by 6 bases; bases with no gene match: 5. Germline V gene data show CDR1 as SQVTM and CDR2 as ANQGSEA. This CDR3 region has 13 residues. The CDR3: CSVGQGSAGELFF. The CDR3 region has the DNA TGCAGCGTAGGACAGGGGTCCGCCGGGGAGCTGTTTTTT.

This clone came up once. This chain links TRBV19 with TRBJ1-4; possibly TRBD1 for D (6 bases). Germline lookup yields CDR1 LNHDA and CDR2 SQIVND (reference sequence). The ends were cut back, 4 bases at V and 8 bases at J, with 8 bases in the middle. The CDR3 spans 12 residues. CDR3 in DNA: TGTGCCAGTAGTACAGGGGTAGAAAAACTGTTTTTT. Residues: CASSTGVEKLFF.

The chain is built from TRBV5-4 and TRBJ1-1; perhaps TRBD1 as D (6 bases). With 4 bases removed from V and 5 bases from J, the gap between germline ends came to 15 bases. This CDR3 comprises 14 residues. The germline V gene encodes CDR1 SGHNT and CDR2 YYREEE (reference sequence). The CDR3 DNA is TGTGCCAGCAGCATAGGGGGATCCGGAACTGAAGCTTTCTTT. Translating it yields CASSIGGSGTEAFF.

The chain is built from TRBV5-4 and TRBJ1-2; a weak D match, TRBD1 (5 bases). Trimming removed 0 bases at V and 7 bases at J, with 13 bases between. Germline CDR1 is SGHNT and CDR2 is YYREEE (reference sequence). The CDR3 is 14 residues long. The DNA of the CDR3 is TGTGCCAGCAGCTTGGCCGCAAGGGGAGGTGGCTACACCTTC. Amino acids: CASSLAARGGGYTF.

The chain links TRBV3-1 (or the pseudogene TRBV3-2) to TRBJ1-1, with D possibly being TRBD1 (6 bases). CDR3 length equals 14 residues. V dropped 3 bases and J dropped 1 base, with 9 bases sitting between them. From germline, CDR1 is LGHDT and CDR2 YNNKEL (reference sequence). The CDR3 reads CASSHPQGNTEAFF. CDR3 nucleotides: TGTGCCAGCAGCCACCCACAGGGGAACACTGAAGCTTTCTTT.